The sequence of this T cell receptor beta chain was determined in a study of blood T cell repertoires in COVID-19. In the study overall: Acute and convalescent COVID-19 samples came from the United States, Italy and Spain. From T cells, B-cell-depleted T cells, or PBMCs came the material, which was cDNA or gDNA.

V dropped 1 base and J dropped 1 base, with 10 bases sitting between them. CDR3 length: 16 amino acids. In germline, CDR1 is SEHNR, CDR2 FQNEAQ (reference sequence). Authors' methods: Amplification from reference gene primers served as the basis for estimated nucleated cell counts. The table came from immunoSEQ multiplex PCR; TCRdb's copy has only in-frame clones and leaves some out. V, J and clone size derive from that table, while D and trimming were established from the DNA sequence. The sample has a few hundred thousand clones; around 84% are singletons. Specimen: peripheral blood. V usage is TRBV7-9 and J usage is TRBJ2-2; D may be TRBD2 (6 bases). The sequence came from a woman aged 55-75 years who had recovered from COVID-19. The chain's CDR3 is CASSLESGGNTGELFF. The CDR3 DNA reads TGTGCCAGCAGCTTAGAATCCGGGGGGAACACCGGGGAGCTGTTTTTT.